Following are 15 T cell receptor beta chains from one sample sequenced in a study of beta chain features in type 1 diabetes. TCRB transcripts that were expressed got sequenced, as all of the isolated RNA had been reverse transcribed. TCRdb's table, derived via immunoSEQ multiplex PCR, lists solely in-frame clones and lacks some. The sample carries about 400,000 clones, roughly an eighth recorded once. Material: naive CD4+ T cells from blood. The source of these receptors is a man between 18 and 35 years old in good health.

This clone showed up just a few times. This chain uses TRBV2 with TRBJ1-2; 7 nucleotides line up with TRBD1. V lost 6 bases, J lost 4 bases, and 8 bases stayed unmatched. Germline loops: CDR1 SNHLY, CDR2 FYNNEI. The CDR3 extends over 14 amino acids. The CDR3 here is CASRTGVFGYGYTF. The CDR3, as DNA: TGTGCCAGCAGAACAGGGGTTTTCGGCTATGGCTACACCTTC.

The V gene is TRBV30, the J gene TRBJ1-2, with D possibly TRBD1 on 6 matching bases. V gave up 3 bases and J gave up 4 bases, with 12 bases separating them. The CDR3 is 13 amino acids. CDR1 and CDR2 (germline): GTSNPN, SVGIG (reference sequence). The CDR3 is CAWSEDSAYGYTF. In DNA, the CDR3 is TGTGCCTGGAGCGAGGACAGTGCCTATGGCTACACCTTC.

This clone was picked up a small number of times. The CDR3: CASSLGSWRSKRPDTQYF. In DNA, the CDR3 is TGTGCCAGCAGCTTAGGTTCTTGGAGGTCCAAACGGCCAGATACGCAGTATTTT. V is TRBV7-2 and J is TRBJ2-3; a possible D gene is TRBD2 (5 bases). Trimming pared 1 base from V and 4 bases from J, leaving 21 bases between. Germline CDR1 is SGHTA and CDR2 is FQGNSA. The CDR3 totals 18 residues.

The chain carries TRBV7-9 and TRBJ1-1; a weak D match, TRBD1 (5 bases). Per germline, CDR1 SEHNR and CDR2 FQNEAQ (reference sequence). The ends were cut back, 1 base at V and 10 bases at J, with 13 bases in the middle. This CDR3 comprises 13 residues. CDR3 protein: CASSLEDTRSAFF. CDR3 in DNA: TGTGCCAGCAGCTTAGAGGACACCCGGTCAGCTTTCTTT.

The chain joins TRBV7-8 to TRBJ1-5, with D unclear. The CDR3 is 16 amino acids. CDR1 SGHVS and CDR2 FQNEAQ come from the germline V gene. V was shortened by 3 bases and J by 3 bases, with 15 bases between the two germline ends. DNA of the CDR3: TGTGCCAGCAGCTTTAAAGGTTTTCGGGACAATCAGCCCCAGCATTTT. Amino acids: CASSFKGFRDNQPQHF.

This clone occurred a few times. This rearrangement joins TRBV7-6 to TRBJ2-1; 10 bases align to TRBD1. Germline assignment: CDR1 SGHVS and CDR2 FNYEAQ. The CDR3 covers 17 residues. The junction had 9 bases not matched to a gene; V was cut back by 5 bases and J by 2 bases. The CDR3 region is CASSPYRGTGAYNEQFF. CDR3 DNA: TGTGCCAGCAGCCCGTACCGTGGGACAGGGGCCTACAATGAGCAGTTCTTC.

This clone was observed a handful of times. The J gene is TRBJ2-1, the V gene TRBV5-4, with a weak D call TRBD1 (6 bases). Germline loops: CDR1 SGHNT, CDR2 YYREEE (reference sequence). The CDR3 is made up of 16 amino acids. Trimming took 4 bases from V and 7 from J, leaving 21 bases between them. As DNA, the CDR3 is TGTGCCAGCAGCAGAGGGGGTGGGGACATTATGAATGAGCAGTTCTTC. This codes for CASSRGGGDIMNEQFF.

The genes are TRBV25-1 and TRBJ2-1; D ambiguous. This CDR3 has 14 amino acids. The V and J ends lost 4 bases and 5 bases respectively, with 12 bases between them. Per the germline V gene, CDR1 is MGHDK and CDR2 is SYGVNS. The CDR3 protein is CASSARQRNNEQFF. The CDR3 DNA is TGTGCCAGCAGTGCTCGTCAGAGGAACAATGAGCAGTTCTTC.

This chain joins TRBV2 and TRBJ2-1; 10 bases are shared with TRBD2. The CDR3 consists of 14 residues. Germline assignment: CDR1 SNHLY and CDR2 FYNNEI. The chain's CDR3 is CALGLAGAYNEQFF. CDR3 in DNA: TGTGCGCTTGGTCTAGCGGGAGCCTACAATGAGCAGTTCTTC.

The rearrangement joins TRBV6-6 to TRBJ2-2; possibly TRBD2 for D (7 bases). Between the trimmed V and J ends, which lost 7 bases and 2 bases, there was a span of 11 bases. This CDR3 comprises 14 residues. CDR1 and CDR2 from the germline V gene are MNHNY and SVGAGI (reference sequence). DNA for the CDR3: TGTGCCAGCAAGGGCGGGGGCAACACCGGGGAGCTGTTTTTT. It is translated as CASKGGGNTGELFF.

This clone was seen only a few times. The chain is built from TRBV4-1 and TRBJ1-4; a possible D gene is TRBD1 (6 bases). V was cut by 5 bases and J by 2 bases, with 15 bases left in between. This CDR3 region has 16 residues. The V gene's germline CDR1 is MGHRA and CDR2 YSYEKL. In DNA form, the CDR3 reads TGCGCCAGCAGCACCATGGGGGCAGATACTAATGAAAAACTGTTTTTT. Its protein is CASSTMGADTNEKLFF.

As DNA, the CDR3 is TGTGCCAGCAGCCTCTACACTGAAGCTTTCTTT. This encodes CASSLYTEAFF. The V gene is TRBV11-1, the J gene TRBJ1-1, with D hard to call. V was trimmed by 5 bases and J by 3 bases, leaving 4 bases between them. Per the germline V gene, CDR1 is SGHAT and CDR2 is FQDESV (reference sequence). The CDR3 consists of 11 residues. Full variable domain (outside the CDR3, taken from reference TRBV11-1 and TRBJ1-1): EAEVAQSPRYKITEKSQAVAFWCDPISGHATLYWYRQILGQGPELLVQFQDESVVDDSQLPKDRFSAERLKGVDSTLKIQPAELGDSAMYLCASSLYTEAFFGQGTRLTVV.

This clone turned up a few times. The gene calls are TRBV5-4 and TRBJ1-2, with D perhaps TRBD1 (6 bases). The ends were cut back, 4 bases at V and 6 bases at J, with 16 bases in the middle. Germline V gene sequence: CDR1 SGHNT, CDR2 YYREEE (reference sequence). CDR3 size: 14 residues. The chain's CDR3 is CASSLEAGVDGYTF. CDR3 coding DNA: TGTGCCAGCAGCCTTGAGGCAGGGGTGGATGGCTACACCTTC. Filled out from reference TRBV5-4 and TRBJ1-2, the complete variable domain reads ETGVTQSPTHLIKTRGQQVTLRCSSQSGHNTVSWYQQALGQGPQFIFQYYREEENGRGNFPPRFSGLQFPNYSSELNVNALELDDSALYLCASSLEAGVDGYTFGSGTRLTVV.

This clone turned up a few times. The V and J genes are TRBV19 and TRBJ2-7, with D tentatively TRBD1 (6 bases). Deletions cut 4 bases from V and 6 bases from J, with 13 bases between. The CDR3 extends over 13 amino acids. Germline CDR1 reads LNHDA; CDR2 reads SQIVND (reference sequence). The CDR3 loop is CASSKQGAGEQYF. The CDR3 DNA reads TGTGCCAGTAGTAAACAGGGTGCGGGCGAGCAGTACTTC.

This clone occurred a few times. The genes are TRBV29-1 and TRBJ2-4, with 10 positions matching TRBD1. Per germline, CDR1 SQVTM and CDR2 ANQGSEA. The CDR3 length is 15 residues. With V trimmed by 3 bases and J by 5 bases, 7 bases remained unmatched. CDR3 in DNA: TGCAGCGTTGATGGTTCCGGGACAGGGGAAAACATTCAGTACTTC. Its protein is CSVDGSGTGENIQYF.